This TCR beta chain was profiled in a study of shared clonotypes between healthy human individuals. Regarding the study as a whole: It was only blood that was sampled, and tissue repertoires likely differ.

Concerning this clone itself: No antigen is known for it.

CD45RO+ cells went into CD8 memory alongside CCR7-negative CD45RA+ TemRA cells. CDR3 length equals 17 residues. The germline gives CDR1 LNHDA, CDR2 SQIVND (reference sequence). The J segment lost 0 bases and the V segment lost 8 bases, leaving 7 bases of the junction unmatched. Assay execution took place at the deep level. Replicate PCRs run on sorted subsets employed roughly 180 ng DNA, tens of thousands of T cell genomes. Assay: immunoSEQ multiplex PCR; the TCRdb copy retains only in-frame clones and omits some. In the table there are roughly 660,000 clones, around 91% of which are singletons. The rearrangement joins TRBV19 to TRBJ2-3, with 14 nucleotides matching TRBD2. The clonotype was recovered from a young man in good health. Some clones in this sample may be carry-over from other donors' samples. Sequenced: memory CD8+ T cells from PBMCs. The sample's subset: CD45RO+ cells pooled with CCR7-negative TemRA cells. In DNA form, the CDR3 reads TGTGCCAGTGACGGGACTAGCGGGGGCCCTAGCACAGATACGCAGTATTTT. It yields the protein CASDGTSGGPSTDTQYF.